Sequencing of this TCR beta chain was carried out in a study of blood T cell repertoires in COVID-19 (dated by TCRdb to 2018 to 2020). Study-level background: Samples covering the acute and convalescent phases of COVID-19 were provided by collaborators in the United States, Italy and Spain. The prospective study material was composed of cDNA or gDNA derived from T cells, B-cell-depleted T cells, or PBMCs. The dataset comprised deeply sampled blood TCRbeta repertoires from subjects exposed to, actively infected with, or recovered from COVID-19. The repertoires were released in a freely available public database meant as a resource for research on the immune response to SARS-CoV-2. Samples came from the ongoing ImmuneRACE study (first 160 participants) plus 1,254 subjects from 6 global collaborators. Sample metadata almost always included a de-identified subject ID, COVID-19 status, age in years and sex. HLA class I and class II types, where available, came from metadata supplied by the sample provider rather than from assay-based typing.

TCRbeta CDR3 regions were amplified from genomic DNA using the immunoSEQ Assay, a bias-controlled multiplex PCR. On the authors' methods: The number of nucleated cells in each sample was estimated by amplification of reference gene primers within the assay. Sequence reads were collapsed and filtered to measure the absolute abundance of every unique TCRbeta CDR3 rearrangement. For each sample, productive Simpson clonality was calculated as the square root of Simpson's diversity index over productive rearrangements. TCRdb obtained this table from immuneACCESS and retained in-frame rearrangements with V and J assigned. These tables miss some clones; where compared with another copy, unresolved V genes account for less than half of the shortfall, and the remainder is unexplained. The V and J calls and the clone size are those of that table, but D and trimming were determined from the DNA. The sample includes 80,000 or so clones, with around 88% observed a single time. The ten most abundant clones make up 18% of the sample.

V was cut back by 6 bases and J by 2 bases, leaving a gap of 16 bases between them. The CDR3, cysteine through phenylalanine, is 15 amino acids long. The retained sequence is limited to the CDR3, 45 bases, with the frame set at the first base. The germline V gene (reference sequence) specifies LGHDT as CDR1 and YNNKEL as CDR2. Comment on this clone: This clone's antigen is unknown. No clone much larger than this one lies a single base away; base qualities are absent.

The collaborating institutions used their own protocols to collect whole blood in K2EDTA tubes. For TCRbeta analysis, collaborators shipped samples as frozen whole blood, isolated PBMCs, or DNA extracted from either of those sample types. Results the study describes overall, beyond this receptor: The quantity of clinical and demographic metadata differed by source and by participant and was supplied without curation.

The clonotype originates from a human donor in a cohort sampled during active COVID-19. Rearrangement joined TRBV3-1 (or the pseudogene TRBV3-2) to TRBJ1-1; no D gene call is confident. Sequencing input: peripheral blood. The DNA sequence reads TGTGCCAGCAGGCACGATTCTGGCCGTAACACTGAAGCTTTCTTT. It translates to CASRHDSGRNTEAFF.